This T cell receptor beta chain was sequenced during a study of T cell responses to AZD1222 COVID-19 vaccine. CDR3 length: 13 amino acids. V was cut by 4 bases and J by 7 bases, with 9 bases left in between. The V gene's germline CDR1 is SGHNT and CDR2 YYREEE (reference sequence). Some clones are missing from TCRdb's copy, which holds only in-frame ones; the method was immunoSEQ multiplex PCR. In the table there are 95,000 to 110,000 clones, approximately 89% of which are singletons. This clone was observed a few times. The chain joins TRBV5-4 to TRBJ1-6; D not certain. This specimen consisted of peripheral blood, obtained on day 0 of AZD1222 vaccination. The sequence derives from an adult in good health. The CDR3: CASSRDWNSPLHF. In nucleotides, the CDR3 is TGTGCCAGCAGCCGCGATTGGAATTCACCCCTCCACTTT.